These 27 T cell receptor beta chains were sequenced from one sample in a study of T cells in Graves' hyperthyroidism and ophthalmopathy. Amplification of TCR beta CDR3 regions used RNA as the template. HTBI primers were employed in a first-round RT-PCR of the TCR CDR3. A single record per CDR3 protein comes from TCRdb applying MiXCR to the multiplex PCR reads. This table holds approximately 510,000 distinct CDR3 sequences, less than 25% found once. The sample consisted of blood. These receptors were taken from a man aged 18 to 29 with Graves' hyperthyroidism.

This clonotype was observed a few times. The CDR3 nucleotides read TGTGCCAGCAGCTTGGCCTGGGGACAGGGATGGCGGAGCTATGGCTACACCTTC. Translated: CASSLAWGQGWRSYGYTF. The chain recombines TRBV5-4 with TRBJ1-2; 9 bases fit TRBD1. The V segment lost 0 bases and the J segment 4 bases; nucleotides outside the gene matches: 13. Germline CDR1 SGHNT, CDR2 YYREEE (reference sequence). The CDR3 is 18 residues long. Full variable domain (remainder filled in from reference TRBV5-4 and TRBJ1-2): ETGVTQSPTHLIKTRGQQVTLRCSSQSGHNTVSWYQQALGQGPQFIFQYYREEENGRGNFPPRFSGLQFPNYSSELNVNALELDDSALYLCASSLAWGQGWRSYGYTFGSGTRLTVV.

The rearrangement links TRBV27 to TRBJ2-7; D is undetermined. Germline values: CDR1 MNHEY, CDR2 SMNVEV (reference sequence). This CDR3 comprises 14 residues. V was pared by 3 bases and J by 4 bases, with 13 bases between. CDR3 region: CASSLSSGFYEQYF. The CDR3 nucleotides are TGTGCCAGCAGTTTGTCGTCTGGATTTTACGAGCAGTACTTC.

This clonotype was picked up many times. The V gene is TRBV11-2, the J gene TRBJ2-4; D is ambiguous. Germline assignment: CDR1 SGHAT and CDR2 FQNNGV. This CDR3 region has 13 residues. V gave up 5 bases and J gave up 0 bases, with 5 bases separating them. The CDR3 protein is CASSRVAKNIQYF. The CDR3 nucleotides read TGTGCCAGCAGCAGGGTAGCCAAAAACATTCAGTACTTC. Full variable domain (outside the CDR3, taken from reference TRBV11-2 and TRBJ2-4): EAGVAQSPRYKIIEKRQSVAFWCNPISGHATLYWYQQILGQGPKLLIQFQNNGVVDDSQLPKDRFSAERLKGVDSTLKIQPAKLEDSAVYLCASSRVAKNIQYFGAGTRLSVL.

Points on this clonotype: Likely a read error: the CDR3 ends without its conserved phenylalanine or tryptophan. V and J are TRBV6-5 and TRBJ2-5; D remains unclear. Germline V lookup: CDR1 MNHEY, CDR2 SVGAGI. Trimming removed 0 bases at V and 1 base at J, with 15 bases between. This CDR3 has 17 residues. The CDR3 sequence is CASSYSKQSRLQETQYL. The CDR3 region has the DNA TGTGCCAGCAGTTACTCGAAGCAGTCCCGGCTCCAAGAGACCCAGTACCTC.

V is TRBV19 and J is TRBJ1-5, with D possibly being TRBD1 (5 bases). Per the germline V gene, CDR1 is LNHDA and CDR2 is SQIVND (reference sequence). With 8 bases removed from V and 2 bases from J, the gap between germline ends came to 19 bases. This CDR3 comprises 16 residues. Here the CDR3 DNA reads TGTGCCAGTGCCCAGTATAGTAGAGGGGGCAATCAGCCCCAGCATTTT. Its translation: CASAQYSRGGNQPQHF.

The table lists this clonotype with many counts. V and J are TRBV6-1 and TRBJ1-2; 7 nucleotides line up with TRBD1. The CDR3 sequence is 16 residues long. Germline values: CDR1 MNHNS, CDR2 SASEGT. Trimming removed 3 bases from V and 8 bases from J; junction bases left unmatched: 15. DNA of the CDR3: TGTGCCAGCAGTGATTTCAGACAGGGCTTCTTAAGCGGCTACACCTTC. Translating gives CASSDFRQGFLSGYTF.

This clonotype was seen repeatedly, ten times or more. The chain uses TRBV28 and TRBJ2-7; 7 bases fit TRBD1. Germline V gene data show CDR1 as MDHEN and CDR2 as SYDVKM. V lost 6 bases and J lost 4; bases outside the gene matches: 9. CDR3 size: 14 residues. The CDR3 DNA is TGTGCCAGCAGGACCGACAGGGTGGGATACGAGCAGTACTTC. Translating gives CASRTDRVGYEQYF.

This clonotype was detected many times. V and J are TRBV12-3 or TRBV12-4 and TRBJ1-2; possibly TRBD1 for D (6 bases). The CDR3 is 15 residues long. V was cut by 3 bases and J by 3 bases, with 14 bases left in between. Here the CDR3 reads CASSLQGTTDYGYTF. CDR3 nucleotide sequence: TGTGCCAGCAGTTTGCAGGGGACTACGGACTATGGCTACACCTTC.

This clonotype occurred many times. This chain links TRBV7-9 with TRBJ1-1; the D gene is possibly TRBD1 (5 bases). The CDR3 loop spans 12 amino acids. V was clipped by 5 bases and J by 6 bases, with 10 bases between them. CDR1 and CDR2 from the germline V gene are SEHNR and FQNEAQ (reference sequence). This chain's CDR3 is CASSVGQAEAFF. CDR3 nucleotides: TGTGCCAGCAGCGTCGGACAAGCTGAAGCTTTCTTT.

This clonotype was recorded a few times. The gene calls are TRBV24-1 and TRBJ2-5; TRBD1 agrees at 9 bases. Germline V gene sequence: CDR1 KGHDR, CDR2 SFDVKD. J was trimmed by 6 bases and V by 2 bases; bases with no gene match: 9. The CDR3 runs to 16 residues. CDR3 nucleotide sequence: TGTGCCACCAGTGATTCCACCGGGACAGGGAGGCAGACCCAGTACTTC. This codes for CATSDSTGTGRQTQYF.

This clonotype was recorded at least ten times. The V call is TRBV9, the J call TRBJ1-1; D not resolved. This CDR3 comprises 13 residues. Trimming shortened V by 0 bases and J by 8 bases, and 11 bases separated the two germline ends. Germline V gives CDR1 SGDLS, CDR2 YYNGEE. DNA of the CDR3: TGTGCCAGCAGCGTAGCTACGGGGAGGGAAGCTTTCTTT. Its protein product is CASSVATGREAFF.

This clonotype occurred many times. The chain recombines TRBV5-1 with TRBJ2-7, with D possibly being TRBD1 or TRBD2 (5 bases each). Trimming cost V 6 bases and J 6 bases, with 19 bases left between them. The CDR3 has 14 residues. Germline V gives CDR1 SGHRS, CDR2 YFSETQ. The CDR3 region has the DNA TGCGCCAGCAAACCCCTAGCAGGGACCGCCGAGCAGTACTTC. Protein product: CASKPLAGTAEQYF. The complete variable domain, with remaining parts taken from reference TRBV5-1 and TRBJ2-7, reads KAGVTQTPRYLIKTRGQQVTLSCSPISGHRSVSWYQQTPGQGLQFLFEYFSETQRNKGNFPGRFSGRQFSNSRSEMNVSTLELGDSALYLCASKPLAGTAEQYFGPGTRLTVT.

This clonotype was counted ten times or more. The chain couples TRBV12-3 or TRBV12-4 to TRBJ1-2, with D possibly TRBD1 on 5 matching bases. Trimming removed 2 bases from V and 5 bases from J, with 12 bases in between. The CDR3 totals 14 residues. DNA for the CDR3: TGTGCCAGCAGTTTATTCGGGACGGGGTATGGCTACACCTTC. The encoded protein is CASSLFGTGYGYTF.

This clonotype was counted between two and nine times. V gene TRBV6-1 combines with J gene TRBJ1-1, with 8 bases that match TRBD1. After removal of 7 bases from V and 7 bases from J, the junction contained 8 bases not matched to a gene. From germline, CDR1 is MNHNS and CDR2 SASEGT. The CDR3 has 13 residues. CDR3 sequence (DNA): TGTGCCAGCACCGTAGGACAGGGTGGTGAAGCTTTCTTT. The encoded protein is CASTVGQGGEAFF.

This clonotype was counted many times. In DNA, the CDR3 is TGTGCCAGCAGTTTGGGACAGGGGACGTCAGGGGCCAACGTCCTGACTTTC. It translates to CASSLGQGTSGANVLTF. This chain joins TRBV12-3 or TRBV12-4 and TRBJ2-6; 10 nucleotides align to TRBD1. This CDR3 comprises 17 residues. Losses at the gene ends were 3 bases for V and 4 bases for J; bases not matched to a gene: 6.

This chain connects TRBV27 to TRBJ2-7; D might be TRBD2 (6 bases). V was clipped by 8 bases and J by 4 bases, with 12 bases between them. Germline lookup yields CDR1 MNHEY and CDR2 SMNVEV (reference sequence). This CDR3 has 12 amino acids. The CDR3 loop reads CASQGGNYEQYF. In nucleotides, the CDR3 is TGTGCCAGCCAAGGAGGGAATTACGAGCAGTACTTC.

The V and J genes are TRBV28 and TRBJ2-4; 9 nucleotides agree with TRBD2. Trimming cost V 2 bases and J 0 bases; bases outside gene matches: 8. The CDR3 runs to 18 residues. The germline CDR1 and CDR2 sequences are MDHEN and SYDVKM. CDR3 in amino acids: CASSLPLSGGRAKNIQYF. In nucleotides, the CDR3 is TGTGCCAGCAGTTTACCCCTTAGCGGGGGAAGAGCCAAAAACATTCAGTACTTC. Full variable domain (outside the CDR3, taken from reference TRBV28 and TRBJ2-4): DVKVTQSSRYLVKRTGEKVFLECVQDMDHENMFWYRQDPGLGLRLIYFSYDVKMKEKGDIPEGYSVSREKKERFSLILESASTNQTSMYLCASSLPLSGGRAKNIQYFGAGTRLSVL.

This chain connects TRBV28 to TRBJ1-1; 7 bases are a match to TRBD1. V shed 3 bases, J shed 1 base, and the junction held 23 bases outside the gene matches. The germline CDR1 and CDR2 sequences are MDHEN and SYDVKM. This CDR3 region has 21 residues. CDR3 bases: TGTGCCAGCAGTTTTAACCCTGCTGGGAAGGGGGCGCGGGTGGGGAACACTGAAGCTTTCTTT. Translated: CASSFNPAGKGARVGNTEAFF.

The sample holds one count of this clonotype. The chain links TRBV13 to TRBJ1-1; a weak D match, TRBD1 (5 bases). Germline CDR1 reads PRHDT; CDR2 reads FYEKMQ (reference sequence). V dropped 6 bases and J dropped 4 bases, with 18 bases sitting between them. The CDR3 spans 15 residues. The chain's CDR3 is CASSYSNRGGTEAFF. The CDR3 DNA reads TGTGCCAGCAGTTACTCGAATCGGGGGGGCACTGAAGCTTTCTTT.

This clonotype was counted a few times. The genes are TRBV6-1 and TRBJ2-3; TRBD2 is a possible D gene (6 bases). The CDR3 loop spans 14 amino acids. V gave up 4 bases and J gave up 6 bases, with 14 bases separating them. Germline values: CDR1 MNHNS, CDR2 SASEGT. The chain's CDR3 is CASSVLWGGDTQYF. The CDR3 region has the DNA TGTGCCAGCAGTGTCTTATGGGGAGGCGATACGCAGTATTTT.

This clonotype was counted at least ten times. This chain connects TRBV30 to TRBJ1-1, with D perhaps TRBD1 (6 bases). The V gene's germline CDR1 is GTSNPN and CDR2 SVGIG (reference sequence). Trimming cost V 0 bases and J 3 bases, with 11 bases left between them. The CDR3 is 14 amino acids. The CDR3 loop reads CAWSVLGADTEAFF. The DNA of the CDR3 is TGTGCCTGGAGTGTACTGGGGGCGGACACTGAAGCTTTCTTT.

This clonotype was seen repeatedly, ten times or more. V and J are TRBV6-2 or TRBV6-3 and TRBJ1-3; 8 bases are shared with TRBD1. Germline CDR1 and CDR2: MNHEY and SVGEGT. There are 16 residues in the CDR3. After removal of 6 bases from V and 1 base from J, the junction contained 8 bases not matched to a gene. The CDR3: CASRTLGQGSGNTIYF. The CDR3 coding sequence is TGTGCCAGCAGGACCCTTGGACAGGGATCTGGAAACACCATATATTTT.

This clonotype was detected ten times or more. This sequence joins TRBV19 and TRBJ2-7; TRBD1 agrees at 10 bases. Trimming cost V 5 bases and J 6 bases; bases outside gene matches: 7. The length of the CDR3 is 14 residues. Germline lookup yields CDR1 LNHDA and CDR2 SQIVND (reference sequence). Here the CDR3 reads CASSAGQGSAEQYF. The DNA of the CDR3 is TGTGCCAGTAGTGCGGGACAGGGGTCGGCCGAGCAGTACTTC.

This clonotype was recorded many times. The CDR3 loop reads CASSFWDDIYGYTF. The CDR3 DNA sequence: TGTGCCAGCAGCTTCTGGGACGACATCTATGGCTACACCTTC. The V and J genes are TRBV7-9 and TRBJ1-2, with D tentatively TRBD1 (5 bases). CDR1 is SEHNR, CDR2 FQNEAQ, per germline (reference sequence). The CDR3 is 14 residues long. Trimming pared 3 bases from V and 4 bases from J, leaving 12 bases between.

This clonotype was picked up many times. The CDR3 sequence: CASSLAGQGGYGYTF. DNA for the CDR3: TGTGCCAGCAGCTTAGCGGGACAGGGGGGCTATGGCTACACCTTC. The V call is TRBV7-9, the J call TRBJ1-2; TRBD1 agrees at 11 bases. The CDR3 is 15 residues long. Germline V CDR1 and CDR2: SEHNR, FQNEAQ (reference sequence). The V and J ends lost 0 bases and 4 bases, in that order; junction bases with no gene match: 1.

This clonotype was observed at least ten times. The chain has TRBV3-1 and TRBJ2-7; no clear D gene. The V gene's germline CDR1 is LGHDT and CDR2 YNNKEL (reference sequence). There are 15 residues in the CDR3. The germline V and J ends were trimmed by 0 bases and 3 bases, with 12 bases remaining between them. The CDR3 is CASSQDYGSFYEQYF. The CDR3 DNA is TGTGCCAGCAGCCAAGATTATGGCTCCTTCTACGAGCAGTACTTC.

This clonotype was seen ten or more times. The chain joins TRBV5-1 to TRBJ2-5; 13 bases align to TRBD2. CDR3 length: 16 residues. CDR1 is SGHRS, CDR2 YFSETQ, per germline. Trimming removed 4 bases from V and 2 bases from J; junction bases left unmatched: 5. The CDR3 DNA reads as TGCGCCAGCAGCACCCGACTAGCGGGGGGACAAGAGACCCAGTACTTC. Translated: CASSTRLAGGQETQYF.